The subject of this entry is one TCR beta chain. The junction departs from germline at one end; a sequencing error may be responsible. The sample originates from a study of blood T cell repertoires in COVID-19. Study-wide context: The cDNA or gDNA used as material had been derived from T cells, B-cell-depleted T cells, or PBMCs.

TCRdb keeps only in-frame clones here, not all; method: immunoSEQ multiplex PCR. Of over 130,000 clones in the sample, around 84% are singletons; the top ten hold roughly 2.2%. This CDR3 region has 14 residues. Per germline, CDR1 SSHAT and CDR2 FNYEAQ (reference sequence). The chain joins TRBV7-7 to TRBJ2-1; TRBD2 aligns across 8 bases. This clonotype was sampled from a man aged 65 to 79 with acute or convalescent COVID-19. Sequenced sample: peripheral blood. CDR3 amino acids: CASTGGEKYNEQFF. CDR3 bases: TGTGCTAGCACGGGGGGGGAGAAGTACAATGAGCAGTTCTTC.